This T cell receptor (beta chain) was captured by sequencing in a study of shared clonotypes between healthy human individuals. Whole-study findings and limits: Incompleteness in sorted-subset sequencing, despite large depth, was shown by rarefaction.

Germline V gene sequence: CDR1 LNHDA, CDR2 SQIVND (reference sequence). This CDR3 is 15 amino acids long. J was trimmed by 7 bases and V by 2 bases; bases with no gene match: 8. Only in-frame clones appear in the TCRdb table, and some are missing; sequencing was by immunoSEQ multiplex PCR. The profile covers hundreds of thousands of clones, with roughly 72% appearing a single time and about 1.8% taken by the ten largest. For this clone: Its antigen remains unknown.

Sequences were obtained from memory CD4+ T cells sorted from blood. Subset meaning: CD45RA-negative fraction. The receptor comes from a woman in her thirties in good health. This sequence joins TRBV19 and TRBJ1-5, with TRBD1 matching over 7 bases. Written as DNA, the CDR3 is TGTGCCAGTAGTATATGGGACAGTCTCCCCCAGCCCCAGCATTTT. Translation: CASSIWDSLPQPQHF.